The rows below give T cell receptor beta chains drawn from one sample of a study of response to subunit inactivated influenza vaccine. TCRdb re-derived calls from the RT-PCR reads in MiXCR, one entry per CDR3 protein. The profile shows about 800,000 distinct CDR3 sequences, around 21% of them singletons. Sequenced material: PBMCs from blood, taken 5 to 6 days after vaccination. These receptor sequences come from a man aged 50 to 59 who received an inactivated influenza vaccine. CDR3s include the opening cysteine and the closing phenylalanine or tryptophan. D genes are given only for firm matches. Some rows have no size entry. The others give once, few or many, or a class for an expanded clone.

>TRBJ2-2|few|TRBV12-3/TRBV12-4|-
TGTGCCAGCAGTTTACTGACACCCCTCACCGGGGAGCTGTTTTTT
CASSLLTPLTGELFF
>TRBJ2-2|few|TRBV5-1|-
TGCGCCAGCAGCTTGGAGGTGCCGACCGGGGAGCTGTTTTTT
CASSLEVPTGELFF
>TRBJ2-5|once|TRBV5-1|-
TGCGCCAGCAGCACCAGGACAGTCCCGGGGACCCAGTACTTC
CASSTRTVPGTQYF
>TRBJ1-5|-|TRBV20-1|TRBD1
TGCAGTGCTAATCCAGGGGGCAGGGAGCCCCAGCATTTT
CSANPGGREPQHF
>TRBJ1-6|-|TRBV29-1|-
TGCAGCGTTGCACAGCAATTCGGTTCACCCCTCCACTTT
CSVAQQFGSPLHF
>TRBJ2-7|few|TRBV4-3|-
TGCGCCAGCAGCCAAGATTTCGGGGTCCCGAGGACCCACTCCTACGAGCAGTACTTC
CASSQDFGVPRTHSYEQYF
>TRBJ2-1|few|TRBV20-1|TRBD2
TGCAGTGCTAGTATCGGGAGGGCCGGCAATGAGCAGTTCTTC
CSASIGRAGNEQFF
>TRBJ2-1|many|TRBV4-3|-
TGCGCCAGCAGCCAAGAAGGCTGGTACAATGAGCAGTTCTTC
CASSQEGWYNEQFF
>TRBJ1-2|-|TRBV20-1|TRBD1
TGCAGTGCTACCCGGGACAGGAGTGGCTACACCTTC
CSATRDRSGYTF
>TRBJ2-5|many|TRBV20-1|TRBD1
TGCAGTGCTAGATACGGAGGACAGGGGGGGGAGACCCAGTACTTC
CSARYGGQGGETQYF
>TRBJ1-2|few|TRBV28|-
TGTGCCAGCAGTTTCGGCGGGATGACCCAGCGAGGCTACACCTTC
CASSFGGMTQRGYTF
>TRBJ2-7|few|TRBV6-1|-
TGTGCCAGCAGTGTGCGTTTCGAGCAGTACTTC
CASSVRFEQYF
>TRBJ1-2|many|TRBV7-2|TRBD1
TGTGCCAGCAGCTCGGGACAGGGGTGGCGCGGCTACACCTTC
CASSSGQGWRGYTF
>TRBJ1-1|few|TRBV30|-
TGTGCCTGGAGAAGGGGAAATATGGGTGAAGCTTTCTTT
CAWRRGNMGEAFF
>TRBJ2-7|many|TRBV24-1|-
TGTGCCACCAGTGATCTCGGAGGGGGCGGCGAGCAGTACTTC
CATSDLGGGGEQYF
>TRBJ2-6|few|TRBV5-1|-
TGCGCCAGCAGCTTGGAGGCGGGCTCTGGGGCCAACGTCCTGACTTTC
CASSLEAGSGANVLTF
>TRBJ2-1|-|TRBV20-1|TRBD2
TGCAGTGCTAGAGATTCTTCTAGCGGGAACAATGAGCAGTTCTTC
CSARDSSSGNNEQFF
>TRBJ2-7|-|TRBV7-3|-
TGTGCCAGCAGCCCAACCGGACTAATCTACGAGCAGTACTTC
CASSPTGLIYEQYF
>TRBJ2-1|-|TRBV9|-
TGTGCCAGCAGCGTTAGCGGATACAATGAGCAGTTCTTC
CASSVSGYNEQFF
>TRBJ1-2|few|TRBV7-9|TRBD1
TGTGCCAGCAGCTCGGGACAGGGTGACAATGGCTACACCTTC
CASSSGQGDNGYTF